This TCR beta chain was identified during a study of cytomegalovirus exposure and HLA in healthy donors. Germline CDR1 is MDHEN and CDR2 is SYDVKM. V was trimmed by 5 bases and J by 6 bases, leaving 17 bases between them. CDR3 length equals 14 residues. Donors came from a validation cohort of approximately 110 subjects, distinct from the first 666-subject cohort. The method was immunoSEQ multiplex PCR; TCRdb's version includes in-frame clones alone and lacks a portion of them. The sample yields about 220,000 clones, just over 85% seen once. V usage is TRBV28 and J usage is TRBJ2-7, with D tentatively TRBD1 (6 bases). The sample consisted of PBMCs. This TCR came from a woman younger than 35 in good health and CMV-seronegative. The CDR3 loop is CASSPPTPGVEQYF. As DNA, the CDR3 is TGTGCCAGCAGTCCTCCGACCCCAGGGGTCGAGCAGTACTTC.